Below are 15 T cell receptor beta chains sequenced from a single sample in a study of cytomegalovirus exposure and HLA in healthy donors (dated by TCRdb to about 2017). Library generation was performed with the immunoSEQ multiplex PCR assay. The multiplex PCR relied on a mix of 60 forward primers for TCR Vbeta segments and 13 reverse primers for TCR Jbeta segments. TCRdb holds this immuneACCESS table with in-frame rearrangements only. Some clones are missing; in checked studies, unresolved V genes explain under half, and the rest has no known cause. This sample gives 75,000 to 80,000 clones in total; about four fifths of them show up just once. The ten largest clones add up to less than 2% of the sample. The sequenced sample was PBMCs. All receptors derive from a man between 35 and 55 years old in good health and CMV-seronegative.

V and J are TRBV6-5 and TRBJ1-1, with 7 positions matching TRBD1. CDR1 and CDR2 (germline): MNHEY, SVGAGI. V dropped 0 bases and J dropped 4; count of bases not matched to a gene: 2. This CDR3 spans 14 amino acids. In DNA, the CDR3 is TGTGCCAGCAGTTACTCGACAGGGTCCACTGAAGCTTTCTTT. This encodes CASSYSTGSTEAFF.

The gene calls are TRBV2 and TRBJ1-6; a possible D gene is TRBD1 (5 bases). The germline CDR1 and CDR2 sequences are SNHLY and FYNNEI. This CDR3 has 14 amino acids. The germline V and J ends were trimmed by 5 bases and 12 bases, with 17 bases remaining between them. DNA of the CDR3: TGTGCCAGCAGTTCCGGGACTAGGGGAGGACCCCTCCACTTT. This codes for CASSSGTRGGPLHF.

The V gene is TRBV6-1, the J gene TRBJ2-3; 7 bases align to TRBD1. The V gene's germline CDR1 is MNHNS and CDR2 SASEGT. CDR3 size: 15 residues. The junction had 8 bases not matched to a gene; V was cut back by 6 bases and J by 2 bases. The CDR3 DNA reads TGTGCCAGCAGCTCCACAGGGGTGATCACAGATACGCAGTATTTT. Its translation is CASSSTGVITDTQYF.

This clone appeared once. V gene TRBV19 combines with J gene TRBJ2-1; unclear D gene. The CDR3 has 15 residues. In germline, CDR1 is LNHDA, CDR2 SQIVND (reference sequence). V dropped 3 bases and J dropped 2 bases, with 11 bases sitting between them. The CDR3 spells CASSMYSDTYNEQFF. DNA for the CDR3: TGTGCCAGTAGTATGTACAGTGACACCTACAATGAGCAGTTCTTC. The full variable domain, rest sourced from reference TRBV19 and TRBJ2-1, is DGGITQSPKYLFRKEGQNVTLSCEQNLNHDAMYWYRQDPGQGLRLIYYSQIVNDFQKGDIAEGYSVSREKKESFPLTVTSAQKNPTAFYLCASSMYSDTYNEQFFGPGTRLTVL.

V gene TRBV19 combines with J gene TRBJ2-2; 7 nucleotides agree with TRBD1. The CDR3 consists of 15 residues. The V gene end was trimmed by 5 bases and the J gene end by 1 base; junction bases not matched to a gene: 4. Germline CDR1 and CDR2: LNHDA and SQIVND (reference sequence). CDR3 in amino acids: CASSGGQRNTGELFF. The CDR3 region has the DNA TGTGCCAGTAGTGGGGGACAGAGGAACACCGGGGAGCTGTTTTTT.

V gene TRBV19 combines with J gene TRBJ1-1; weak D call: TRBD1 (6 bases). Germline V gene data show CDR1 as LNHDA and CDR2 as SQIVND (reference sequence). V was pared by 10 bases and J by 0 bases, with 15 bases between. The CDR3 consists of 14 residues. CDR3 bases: TGTGCCACATCCCGGGACAAGATGAACACTGAAGCTTTCTTT. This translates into CATSRDKMNTEAFF. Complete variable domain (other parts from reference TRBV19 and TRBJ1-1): DGGITQSPKYLFRKEGQNVTLSCEQNLNHDAMYWYRQDPGQGLRLIYYSQIVNDFQKGDIAEGYSVSREKKESFPLTVTSAQKNPTAFYLCATSRDKMNTEAFFGQGTRLTVV.

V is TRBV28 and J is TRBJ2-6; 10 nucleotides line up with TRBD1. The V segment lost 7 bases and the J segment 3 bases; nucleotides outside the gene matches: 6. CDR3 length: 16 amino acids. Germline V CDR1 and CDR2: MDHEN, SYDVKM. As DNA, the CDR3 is TGTGCCAGCAACAGACAGGGGGCGGATGGGGCCAACGTCCTGACTTTC. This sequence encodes CASNRQGADGANVLTF.

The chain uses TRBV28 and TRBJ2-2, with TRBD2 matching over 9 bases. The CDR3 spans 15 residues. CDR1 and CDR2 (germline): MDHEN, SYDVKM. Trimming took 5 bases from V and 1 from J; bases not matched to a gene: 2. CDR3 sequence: CASSRAGGNTGELFF. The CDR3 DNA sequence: TGTGCCAGCAGTCGAGCGGGAGGGAACACCGGGGAGCTGTTTTTT.

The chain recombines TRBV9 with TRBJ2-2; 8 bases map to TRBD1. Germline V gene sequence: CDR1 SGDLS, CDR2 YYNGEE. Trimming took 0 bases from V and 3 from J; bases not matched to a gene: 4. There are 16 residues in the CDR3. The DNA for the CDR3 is TGTGCCAGCAGCGTAGGGCAGGGGGCCGACACCGGGGAGCTGTTTTTT. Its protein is CASSVGQGADTGELFF.

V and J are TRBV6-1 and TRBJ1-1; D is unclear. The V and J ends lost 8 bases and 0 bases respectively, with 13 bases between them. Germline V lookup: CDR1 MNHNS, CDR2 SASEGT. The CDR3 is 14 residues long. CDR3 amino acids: CASLGGGLNTEAFF. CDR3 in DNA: TGTGCCAGCCTTGGTGGAGGGCTGAACACTGAAGCTTTCTTT.

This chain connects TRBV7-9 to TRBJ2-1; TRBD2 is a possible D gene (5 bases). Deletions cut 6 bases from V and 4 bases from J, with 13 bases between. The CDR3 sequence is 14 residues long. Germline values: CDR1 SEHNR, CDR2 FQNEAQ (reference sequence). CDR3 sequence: CASRFSEKYNEQFF. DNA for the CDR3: TGTGCCAGCAGGTTTAGCGAGAAATACAATGAGCAGTTCTTC.

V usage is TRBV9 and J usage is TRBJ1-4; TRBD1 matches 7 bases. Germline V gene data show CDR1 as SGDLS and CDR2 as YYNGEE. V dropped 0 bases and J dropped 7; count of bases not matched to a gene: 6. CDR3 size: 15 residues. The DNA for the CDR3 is TGTGCCAGCAGCGTAGACGGGAACAGGGGTGAAAAACTGTTTTTT. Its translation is CASSVDGNRGEKLFF.

Here the CDR3 reads CASREGTNEKLFF. The CDR3, as DNA: TGTGCCAGCAGGGAGGGAACTAATGAAAAACTGTTTTTT. The V gene is TRBV28, the J gene TRBJ1-4, with D unresolved. Trimming removed 6 bases from V and 1 base from J, with 6 bases in between. CDR1 is MDHEN and CDR2 is SYDVKM in the germline V gene. The CDR3 sequence is 13 residues long. The variable domain in full, with the rest retrieved from reference TRBV28 and TRBJ1-4, is DVKVTQSSRYLVKRTGEKVFLECVQDMDHENMFWYRQDPGLGLRLIYFSYDVKMKEKGDIPEGYSVSREKKERFSLILESASTNQTSMYLCASREGTNEKLFFGSGTQLSVL.

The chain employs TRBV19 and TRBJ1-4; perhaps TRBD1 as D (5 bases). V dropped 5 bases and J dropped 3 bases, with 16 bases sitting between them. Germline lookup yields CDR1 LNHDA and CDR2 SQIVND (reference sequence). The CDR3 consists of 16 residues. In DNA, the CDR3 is TGTGCCAGTAGTCCGGACGGGGGAGAGGCTAATGAAAAACTGTTTTTT. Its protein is CASSPDGGEANEKLFF.

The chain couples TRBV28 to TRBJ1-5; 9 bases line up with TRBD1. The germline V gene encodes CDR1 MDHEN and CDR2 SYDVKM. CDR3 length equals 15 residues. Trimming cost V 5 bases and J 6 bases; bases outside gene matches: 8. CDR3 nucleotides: TGTGCCAGCAGTCCGGGACAGGGATCCTTTCAGCCCCAGCATTTT. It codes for CASSPGQGSFQPQHF.